The rows below give T cell receptor beta chains drawn from one sample of a study of T cells after yellow fever vaccination. TCRdb recomputed calls from the 5' RACE reads with MiXCR, one row per CDR3 protein. Of about 300,000 distinct CDR3 sequences in the sample, about 6.9% were seen once. The specimen was PBMCs, collected roughly 45 days after the first yellow fever vaccination. The source is a man younger than 35 who received the YFV17D yellow fever vaccine. Each CDR3 is given with its conserved first and last residue. D genes are given only for firm matches. Size values are once, few and many counts, or a class for expanded clones, and some rows have none.

TRBV5-1,many,TRBJ2-1,NA,CASSFTPQESNEQFF,TGCGCCAGCAGCTTCACACCACAGGAATCCAATGAGCAGTTCTTC
TRBV5-6,few,TRBJ2-6,NA,CASKQTGANVLTF,TGTGCCAGCAAACAGACCGGGGCCAACGTCCTGACTTTC
TRBV15,few,TRBJ1-6,TRBD1,CATSRSTGVRSPLHF,TGTGCCACCAGCCGAAGTACAGGGGTACGTTCACCCCTCCACTTT
TRBV4-3,few,TRBJ2-1,NA,CASSQGPDNEQFF,TGCGCCAGCAGCCAAGGCCCGGACAATGAGCAGTTCTTC
TRBV7-8,many,TRBJ1-5,NA,CASSWGDQPQHF,TGTGCCAGCAGCTGGGGGGATCAGCCCCAGCATTTT
TRBV9,few,TRBJ1-6,TRBD1,CASSVGRGLPSPLHF,TGTGCCAGCAGCGTAGGCAGGGGGCTGCCTTCGCCCCTCCACTTT
TRBV12-3/TRBV12-4,few,TRBJ2-2,NA,CASSLRSGIGELFF,TGTGCCAGCAGTTTAAGATCGGGGATCGGGGAGCTGTTTTTT
TRBV5-1,few,TRBJ2-7,TRBD2,CASSPRGGEQYF,TGCGCCAGCAGCCCCCGGGGGGGGGAGCAGTACTTC
TRBV7-9,few,TRBJ1-2,NA,CASSLRSGTNYGYTF,TGTGCCAGCAGCTTGCGCTCCGGGACAAACTATGGCTACACCTTC
TRBV27,few,TRBJ2-1,NA,CASGQGGGSYNEQFF,TGTGCCAGCGGGCAGGGGGGGGGCTCCTACAATGAGCAGTTCTTC
TRBV29-1,many,TRBJ2-1,NA,CSVEGGGLSYNEQFF,TGCAGCGTTGAAGGGGGTGGCCTATCCTACAATGAGCAGTTCTTC
TRBV29-1,NA,TRBJ2-5,TRBD2,CSGKLAGGPQTQYF,TGCAGCGGAAAATTAGCGGGGGGGCCTCAGACCCAGTACTTC
TRBV5-1,many,TRBJ1-1,NA,CASSLVAGEAFF,TGCGCCAGCAGCTTGGTAGCGGGTGAAGCTTTCTTT
TRBV7-8,NA,TRBJ1-2,NA,CASAFWGAGYTF,TGTGCCAGCGCTTTCTGGGGAGCGGGCTACACCTTC
TRBV7-2,NA,TRBJ1-3,NA,CASSFRRGTISGNTIYF,TGTGCCAGCAGCTTTCGGCGAGGGACGATCTCTGGAAACACCATATATTTT
TRBV12-3/TRBV12-4,few,TRBJ1-5,NA,CASRGDILQPQHF,TGTGCCAGCAGGGGCGATATCTTACAGCCCCAGCATTTT
TRBV28,NA,TRBJ2-3,NA,CASSYSLHTDTQYF,TGTGCCAGCAGTTACAGTCTCCACACAGATACGCAGTATTTT
TRBV4-2,NA,TRBJ1-4,NA,CASSQDLYGDVFF,TGTGCCAGCAGCCAAGATCTATACGGGGATGTGTTTTTT
TRBV10-3,many,TRBJ1-1,NA,CAISGRGGPGTEAFF,TGTGCCATCAGCGGACGAGGGGGGCCGGGCACTGAAGCTTTCTTT
TRBV6-5,many,TRBJ2-7,TRBD1,CASSLRTGILYEQYF,TGTGCCAGCAGTTTACGGACAGGGATTCTCTACGAGCAGTACTTC
TRBV7-9,NA,TRBJ2-1,TRBD2,CASSFPLAGGPQEQFF,TGTGCCAGCAGCTTCCCACTAGCGGGGGGGCCTCAAGAGCAGTTCTTC
TRBV5-1,NA,TRBJ1-3,NA,CASSREGINSGNTIYF,TGCGCCAGCAGTCGTGAAGGGATCAACTCTGGAAACACCATATATTTT
TRBV29-1,NA,TRBJ2-1,NA,CSVAQGPNEQFF,TGCAGCGTCGCACAGGGTCCCAATGAGCAGTTCTTC
TRBV4-2,NA,TRBJ2-4,NA,CASSQEGGENIQYF,TGTGCCAGCAGCCAAGAGGGCGGGGAAAACATTCAGTACTTC
TRBV12-3/TRBV12-4,few,TRBJ2-7,TRBD2,CASSLLAGGPSEQYF,TGTGCCAGCAGTTTACTAGCGGGGGGGCCTTCCGAGCAGTACTTC
TRBV5-1,NA,TRBJ2-5,NA,CASSLSPGQETQYF,TGCGCCAGCAGCTTGTCCCCGGGGCAAGAGACCCAGTACTTC
TRBV14,NA,TRBJ1-4,NA,CASSQGSGGKLFF,TGTGCCAGCAGCCAGGGATCTGGTGGAAAACTGTTTTTT
TRBV12-3/TRBV12-4,NA,TRBJ2-5,TRBD1,CASSAPTGGQETQYF,TGTGCCAGCAGTGCTCCTACAGGGGGCCAAGAGACCCAGTACTTC
TRBV3-1,few,TRBJ1-1,NA,CASSQDWANEAFF,TGTGCCAGCAGCCAAGATTGGGCCAATGAAGCTTTCTTT
TRBV5-1,NA,TRBJ2-5,NA,CASSAVRETQYF,TGCGCCAGCAGCGCAGTCCGGGAGACCCAGTACTTC
TRBV7-2,few,TRBJ2-5,NA,CASSFMGGQETQYF,TGTGCCAGCAGCTTTATGGGGGGCCAAGAGACCCAGTACTTC
TRBV20-1,few,TRBJ1-2,NA,CSASTPGFGGYTF,TGCAGTGCTTCAACCCCCGGGTTTGGAGGCTACACCTTC
TRBV15,few,TRBJ1-2,TRBD1,CATSRSPPGQGAHGYTF,TGTGCCACCAGCAGATCCCCACCGGGACAGGGGGCCCATGGCTACACCTTC
TRBV3-1,NA,TRBJ2-1,NA,CASSQIADPLSTYEQFF,TGTGCCAGCAGCCAAATTGCGGATCCCCTCAGTACATATGAGCAGTTCTTC
TRBV9,once,TRBJ2-1,TRBD2,CASSVGPVAGGQANEQFF,TGTGCCAGCAGCGTAGGCCCGGTAGCGGGGGGTCAAGCCAATGAGCAGTTCTTC